This record looks at one TCR beta chain sequence and its context. Its antigen is currently unknown. The data are from a study of resident and recirculating memory T cells in vitiligo. Study information: Shave-biopsy epidermis from lesional and nonlesional skin was sequenced alongside PBMCs. Regarding the study as a whole: No single dominant TCR clone appeared; lesion clonality varied.

Patients' lesions had not changed for the previous 6 months. Sequenced by immunoSEQ multiplex PCR; TCRdb stores in-frame clones only, minus some. The table shows fewer than 80,000 clones, with roughly nine tenths occurring only once. Trimming cost V 3 bases and J 6 bases; bases outside gene matches: 11. The CDR3 spans 15 residues. Germline CDR1 SGDLS, CDR2 YYNGEE. The chain combines TRBV9 with TRBJ1-1, with 7 bases that match TRBD1. The TCR was taken from a male donor with vitiligo. The sample taken for sequencing was blood. The CDR3 bases are TGTGCCAGCAGCGCCCAGGGGGTGCCCACCTCTGAAGCTTTCTTT. This encodes CASSAQGVPTSEAFF.